This T cell receptor (beta chain) was retrieved from a study of cytomegalovirus exposure and HLA in healthy donors. Study at large: Roughly 180 million T cells yielded 100 million or so unique TCR beta sequences in earlier analysis.

General study results and limits: In a later analysis, most CMV-associated TCR beta chains appeared HLA-restricted. Equally common other TCR beta chains were less clonally expanded than HLA-associated ones, a later analysis found.

PCR used 60 Vbeta primers and 13 Jbeta primers. The repertoire was sequenced with immunoSEQ multiplex PCR; TCRdb's copy has only in-frame clones and lacks some. The sample holds tens of thousands of clones, about 80% seen once. Notes on this clone: Its cognate antigen is unknown.

The CDR3 contains 14 residues. From germline, CDR1 is SGHRS and CDR2 YFSETQ. Trimming stripped 4 bases from V and 5 bases from J, with 16 bases between. The clonotype comes from a woman aged 40 to 50 in good health and CMV-seronegative. The sample taken for sequencing was PBMCs. The rearrangement links TRBV5-1 to TRBJ2-7; possibly TRBD1 for D (5 bases). CDR3 residues: CASSLSQVPHEQYF. The CDR3 DNA is TGCGCCAGCAGCCTGTCACAGGTTCCCCACGAGCAGTACTTC.